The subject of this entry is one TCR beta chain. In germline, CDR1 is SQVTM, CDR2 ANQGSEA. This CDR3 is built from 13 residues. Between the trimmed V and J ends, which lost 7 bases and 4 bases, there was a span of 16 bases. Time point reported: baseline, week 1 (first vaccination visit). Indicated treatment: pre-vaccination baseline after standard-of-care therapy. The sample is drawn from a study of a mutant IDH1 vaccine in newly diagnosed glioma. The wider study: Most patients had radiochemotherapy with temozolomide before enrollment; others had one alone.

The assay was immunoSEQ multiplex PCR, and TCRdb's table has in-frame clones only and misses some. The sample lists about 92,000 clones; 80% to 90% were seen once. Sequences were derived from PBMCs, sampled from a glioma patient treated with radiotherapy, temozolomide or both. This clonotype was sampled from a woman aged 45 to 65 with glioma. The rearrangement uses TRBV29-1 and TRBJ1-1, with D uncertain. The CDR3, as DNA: TGCAGCGCCGACTCCCTGGGGTTCACTGAAGCTTTCTTT. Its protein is CSADSLGFTEAFF.